The 7 T cell receptor beta chains below were found in one sample sequenced in a study of radiotherapy plus CTLA-4 blockade in lung cancer. TCRdb's table, derived via immunoSEQ multiplex PCR, lists solely in-frame clones and lacks some. The table includes 75,000 to 100,000 clones, around 88% detected once. The sample here was peripheral blood, taken from a patient treated with radiotherapy plus ipilimumab. The receptors originated from a human donor with non-small cell lung cancer that progressed on radiotherapy plus ipilimumab.

The chain carries TRBV25-1 and TRBJ1-2; a weak D match, TRBD1 (6 bases). The CDR3 has 16 amino acids. V was clipped by 3 bases and J by 0 bases, with 14 bases between them. Germline V CDR1 and CDR2: MGHDK, SYGVNS. The CDR3 DNA reads TGTGCCAGCAGTGATTCATCAAGGACAGCTAACTATGGCTACACCTTC. Its translation is CASSDSSRTANYGYTF.

The V gene is TRBV2, the J gene TRBJ1-4; 9 positions agree with TRBD1. The CDR3 loop spans 15 amino acids. Germline-derived CDR1 and CDR2 are SNHLY and FYNNEI. J gave up 6 bases and V 4 bases, and 6 bases lay outside the gene matches. CDR3: CASSVLRTGDEKLFF. The CDR3 DNA reads as TGTGCCAGCAGTGTTCTACGGACAGGGGATGAAAAACTGTTTTTT.

This rearrangement joins TRBV2 to TRBJ1-4; 9 bases agree with TRBD1. Unmatched junction bases numbered 12, after V lost 6 bases and J lost 7 bases. CDR3 length: 16 residues. Per the germline V gene, CDR1 is SNHLY and CDR2 is FYNNEI. CDR3 amino acids: CASSPRTRTGAEKLFF. CDR3 DNA sequence: TGTGCCAGCAGCCCCCGGACTCGGACAGGGGCTGAAAAACTGTTTTTT.

This sequence joins TRBV4-1 and TRBJ2-1; TRBD2 matches 13 bases. V was clipped by 3 bases and J by 8 bases; unmatched bases: 7. CDR1 and CDR2 (germline): MGHRA, YSYEKL. The CDR3 is 16 amino acids. CDR3 coding DNA: TGCGCCAGCAGCCAGGGCGGACTAGCGGGAGTGGATGAGCAGTTCTTC. Translating it yields CASSQGGLAGVDEQFF.

This clone was picked up one time. The chain recombines TRBV6-1 with TRBJ1-5; perhaps TRBD1 as D (5 bases). Per germline, CDR1 MNHNS and CDR2 SASEGT. This CDR3 region has 14 residues. Trimming pared 4 bases from V and 0 bases from J, leaving 7 bases between. CDR3 bases: TGTGCCAGCAGTGTTGGGGGTAGCAATCAGCCCCAGCATTTT. Its translation: CASSVGGSNQPQHF.

V and J are TRBV18 and TRBJ2-1; TRBD2 agrees at 12 bases. CDR3 length: 16 amino acids. Trimming cost V 6 bases and J 6 bases; bases outside gene matches: 9. Germline assignment: CDR1 KGHSH and CDR2 LQKENI. The CDR3 DNA is TGTGCCAGCTCCTTTTCGACTAGCGGGGGACCCAATGAGCAGTTCTTC. It specifies CASSFSTSGGPNEQFF. The entire variable domain, with the rest obtained from reference TRBV18 and TRBJ2-1, is as follows: NAGVMQNPRHLVRRRGQEARLRCSPMKGHSHVYWYRQLPEEGLKFMVYLQKENIIDESGMPKERFSAEFPKEGPSILRIQQVVRGDSAAYFCASSFSTSGGPNEQFFGPGTRLTVL.

The chain joins TRBV6-6 to TRBJ1-2; no definite D call. Looked up from germline, CDR1 is MNHNY and CDR2 is SVGAGI (reference sequence). Trimming removed 5 bases at V and 0 bases at J, with 10 bases between. This CDR3 has 14 amino acids. CDR3 in DNA: TGTGCCAGCAGTCTTAAGTGGACTAACTATGGCTACACCTTC. It translates to CASSLKWTNYGYTF.